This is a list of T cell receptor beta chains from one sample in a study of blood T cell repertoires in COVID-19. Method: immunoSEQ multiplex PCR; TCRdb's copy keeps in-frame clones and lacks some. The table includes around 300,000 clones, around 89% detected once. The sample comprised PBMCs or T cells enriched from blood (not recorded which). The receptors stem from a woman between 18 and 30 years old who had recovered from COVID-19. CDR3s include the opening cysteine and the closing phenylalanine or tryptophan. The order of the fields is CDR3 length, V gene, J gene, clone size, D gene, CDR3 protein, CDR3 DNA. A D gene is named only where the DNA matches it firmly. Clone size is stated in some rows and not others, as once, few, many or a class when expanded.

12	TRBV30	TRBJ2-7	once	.	CACSDNSYEQYF	TGTGCCTGTTCGGACAACTCCTACGAGCAGTACTTC
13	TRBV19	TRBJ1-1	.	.	CASTDSSITEAFF	TGTGCCAGTACGGACAGTTCGATCACTGAAGCTTTCTTT
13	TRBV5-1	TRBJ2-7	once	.	CASSLAEGSGQYF	TGCGCCAGCAGCTTGGCGGAGGGTAGCGGGCAGTACTTC
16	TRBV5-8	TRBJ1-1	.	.	CASSFLHQISRTDAFF	TGTGCCAGCAGCTTCCTCCACCAGATTTCTCGGACAGACGCTTTCTTT
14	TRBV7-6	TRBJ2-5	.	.	CASSSGQPAGPQYF	TGTGCCAGCAGCTCGGGACAGCCGGCGGGGCCCCAGTACTTC
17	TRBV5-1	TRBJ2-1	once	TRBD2	CASSFLPSGDSYNEQFF	TGCGCCAGCAGCTTCTTGCCTAGCGGGGACTCCTACAATGAGCAGTTCTTC
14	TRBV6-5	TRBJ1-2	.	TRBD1	CASSPDREAYGYTF	TGTGCCAGCAGTCCGGACAGGGAGGCCTATGGCTACACCTTC
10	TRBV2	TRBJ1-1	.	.	CASMASEAFF	TGTGCCAGCATGGCTTCTGAAGCTTTCTTT
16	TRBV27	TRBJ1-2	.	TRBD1	CASRRPGQERADGYTF	TGTGCCAGCAGGAGACCGGGACAGGAGAGGGCGGATGGCTACACCTTC
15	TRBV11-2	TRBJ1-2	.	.	CASSFGGLANYGYTF	TGTGCCAGCAGCTTTGGTGGACTCGCTAACTATGGCTACACCTTC
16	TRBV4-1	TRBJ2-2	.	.	CASSQEKIRGGGELFF	TGCGCCAGCAGCCAAGAGAAAATCAGGGGCGGCGGGGAGCTGTTTTTT
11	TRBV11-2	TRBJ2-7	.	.	CASSSRQVMYF	TGTGCCAGCAGCTCTCGACAGGTTATGTACTTC
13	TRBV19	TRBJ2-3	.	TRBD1	CASGTGGSDTQYF	TGTGCCAGTGGGACAGGGGGATCGGATACGCAGTATTTT
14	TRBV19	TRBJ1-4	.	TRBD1	CASRGTGDNEKLFF	TGTGCCAGTAGGGGGACAGGAGATAATGAAAAACTGTTTTTT
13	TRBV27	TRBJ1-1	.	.	CASSLSRDTEAFF	TGTGCCAGCAGTTTATCGCGGGACACTGAAGCTTTCTTT
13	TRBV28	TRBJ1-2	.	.	CASSFLGGYGYTF	TGTGCCAGCAGTTTTCTAGGGGGCTATGGCTACACCTTC
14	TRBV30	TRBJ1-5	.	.	CAWSVASPIQPQHF	TGTGCCTGGAGTGTGGCCTCCCCAATTCAGCCCCAGCATTTT
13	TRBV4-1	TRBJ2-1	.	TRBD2	CASSGLGYNEQFF	TGCGCCAGCAGCGGACTAGGCTACAATGAGCAGTTCTTC
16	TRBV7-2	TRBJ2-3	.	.	CASSTRQGAITDTQYF	TGTGCCAGCAGCACCCGCCAGGGCGCAATCACAGATACGCAGTATTTT
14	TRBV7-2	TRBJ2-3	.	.	CASSENGGTDTQYF	TGTGCCAGCAGCGAAAACGGGGGCACAGATACGCAGTATTTT
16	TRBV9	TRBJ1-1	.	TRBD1	CASSSGTGLGNTEAFF	TGTGCCAGCAGCTCGGGGACAGGGTTAGGAAACACTGAAGCTTTCTTT
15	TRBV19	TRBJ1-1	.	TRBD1	CASSPRTGFDTEAFF	TGTGCCAGTAGTCCCCGGACAGGGTTCGACACTGAAGCTTTCTTT
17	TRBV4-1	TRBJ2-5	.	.	CASSTPWGSGGQETQYF	TGCGCCAGCAGCACCCCTTGGGGCAGCGGAGGGCAAGAGACCCAGTACTTC
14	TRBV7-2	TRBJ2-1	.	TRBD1	CASSSGTGRNEQFF	TGTGCCAGCAGCTCCGGGACAGGGAGGAATGAGCAGTTCTTC
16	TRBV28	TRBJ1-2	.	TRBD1	CASTEQGALWNYGYTF	TGTGCCAGCACCGAACAGGGGGCTCTATGGAACTATGGCTACACCTTC
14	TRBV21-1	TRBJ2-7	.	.	CASSKETGDYEQYF	TGTGCCAGCAGCAAAGAGACAGGGGACTACGAGCAGTACTTC
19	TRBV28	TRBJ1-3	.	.	CASSPYTTPQIISGNTIYF	TGTGCCAGCAGTCCCTACACGACCCCACAGATCATCTCTGGAAACACCATATATTTT
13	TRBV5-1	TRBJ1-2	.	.	CASNGGANYGYTF	TGCGCCAGCAATGGGGGCGCGAACTATGGCTACACCTTC
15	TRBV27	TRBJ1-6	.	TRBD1	CASSPLTGLDSPLHF	TGTGCCAGCAGCCCCTTGACAGGGCTGGATTCACCCCTCCACTTT
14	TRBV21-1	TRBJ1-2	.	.	CASSQGTTGYGYTF	TGTGCCAGCAGCCAAGGGACTACAGGATATGGCTACACCTTC
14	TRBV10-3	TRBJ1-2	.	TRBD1	CAISRDRANYGYTF	TGTGCCATCAGCCGGGACAGGGCTAACTATGGCTACACCTTC
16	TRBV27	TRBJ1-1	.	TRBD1	CASSLRRGTGVTEAFF	TGTGCCAGCAGTTTAAGAAGGGGGACAGGGGTAACTGAAGCTTTCTTT
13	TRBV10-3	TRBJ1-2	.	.	CAITSGGSYGYTF	TGTGCCATCACTTCGGGGGGCAGCTATGGCTACACCTTC
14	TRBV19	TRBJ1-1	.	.	CASSTSLRRGEAFF	TGTGCCAGTAGTACCTCTCTACGAAGAGGTGAAGCTTTCTTT
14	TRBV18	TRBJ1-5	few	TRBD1	CASSSTGGWEPQHF	TGTGCCAGCTCATCGACAGGGGGCTGGGAGCCCCAGCATTTT
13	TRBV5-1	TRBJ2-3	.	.	CASSLVPGNTQYF	TGCGCCAGCAGCTTGGTCCCCGGGAATACGCAGTATTTT
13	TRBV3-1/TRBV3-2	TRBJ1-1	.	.	CASSLAGPDGAFF	TGTGCCAGCAGCCTTGCGGGGCCCGATGGGGCTTTCTTT
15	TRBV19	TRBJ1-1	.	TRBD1	CASSNAGGLNTEAFF	TGTGCCAGTAGCAATGCAGGGGGTTTGAACACTGAAGCTTTCTTT
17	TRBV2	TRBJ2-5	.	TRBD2	CASSWLAGGRGQETQYF	TGTGCCAGCAGTTGGCTAGCGGGGGGGCGCGGACAAGAGACCCAGTACTTC
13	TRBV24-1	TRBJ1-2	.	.	CATSDFEGDGYTF	TGTGCCACCAGTGATTTCGAGGGGGATGGCTACACCTTC
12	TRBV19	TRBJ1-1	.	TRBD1	CASKRDRGVAFF	TGTGCCAGTAAGCGGGACAGGGGAGTAGCTTTCTTT
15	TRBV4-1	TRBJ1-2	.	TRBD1	CASSQETGRGYGYTF	TGCGCCAGCAGCCAAGAGACAGGGCGCGGCTATGGCTACACCTTC
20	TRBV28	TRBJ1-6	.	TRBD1	CASSLYSQPPNSGGNSPLHF	TGTGCCAGCAGTTTATATTCCCAACCCCCCAATTCAGGGGGTAATTCACCCCTCCACTTT
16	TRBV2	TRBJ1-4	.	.	CASSETATTTNEKLFF	TGTGCCAGCAGTGAAACAGCCACAACAACTAATGAAAAACTGTTTTTT
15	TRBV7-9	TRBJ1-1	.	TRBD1	CASSFLQGPNTEAFF	TGTGCCAGCAGCTTCTTACAGGGGCCGAACACTGAAGCTTTCTTT